The rows below give T cell receptor beta chains drawn from one sample of a study of blood T cell repertoires in COVID-19. The method was immunoSEQ multiplex PCR; TCRdb's version includes in-frame clones alone and lacks a portion of them. Among roughly 100,000 clones listed, around 80% were seen once. Sequencing was done on a sample of peripheral blood. These receptors came from an elderly man with COVID-19, enrolled during active disease. Both conserved end residues are part of each CDR3. The order of the fields is V gene, clone size, D gene, J gene, CDR3 protein, CDR3 DNA. A D gene is named only where the DNA matches it firmly. Clone size is stated in some rows and not others, as once, few, many or a class when expanded.

TRBV25-1	few	.	TRBJ1-2	CASSATGPDYGYTF	TGTGCCAGCAGTGCGACAGGCCCCGACTATGGCTACACCTTC
TRBV7-7	.	TRBD2	TRBJ2-1	CASSPAGTSLNEQFF	TGTGCTAGCAGCCCTGCCGGGACTAGCCTTAATGAGCAGTTCTTC
TRBV5-1	.	TRBD1	TRBJ2-7	CASSSQGDEQYF	TGCGCCAGCAGCTCACAGGGGGACGAGCAGTACTTC
TRBV4-3	.	.	TRBJ2-2	CASSPGHTNTGELFF	TGCGCCAGCAGCCCGGGACATACGAACACCGGGGAGCTGTTTTTT
TRBV18	.	TRBD2	TRBJ2-3	CASSAASGSGDTQYF	TGTGCCAGCTCAGCGGCTAGCGGGAGCGGGGATACGCAGTATTTT
TRBV10-3	.	TRBD2	TRBJ2-2	CASAGGNTGELFF	TGTGCCAGCGCGGGAGGGAACACCGGGGAGCTGTTTTTT
TRBV7-9	.	TRBD2	TRBJ2-3	CASSLTSGRGDTQYF	TGTGCCAGCAGCTTGACTAGCGGGAGAGGGGATACGCAGTATTTT
TRBV5-1	.	.	TRBJ2-7	CASRFNSGDYEQYF	TGCGCCAGCAGATTCAACTCCGGGGATTACGAGCAGTACTTC
TRBV7-2	.	TRBD1	TRBJ1-2	CASSAGTGDYGYTF	TGTGCCAGCAGCGCCGGGACAGGAGACTATGGCTACACCTTC
TRBV7-2	.	TRBD1	TRBJ2-1	CASSLAGQATYNEQFF	TGTGCCAGCAGCTTAGCGGGACAGGCAACCTACAATGAGCAGTTCTTC
TRBV28	.	.	TRBJ1-3	CASSLPDRKGNTIYF	TGTGCCAGCAGTTTACCCGACAGGAAGGGAAACACCATATATTTT